Listed below are T cell receptor beta chains from one sample, sequenced in a study of T cell repertoires in cytomegalovirus infection. TCRdb passed the reads through MiXCR, listing each CDR3 protein once. This table has roughly 730,000 distinct CDR3 sequences, around 31% appearing once. These receptors have no known antigen. Sequencing was performed on cultured PBMCs, taken from culture after CMV antigen stimulation. These receptors all come from a human donor in good health (CMV status not recorded). Some clones in this sample may be carry-over from other donors' samples. The CDR3 runs from the conserved cysteine through the conserved F or W. Fields, in order: D gene, V gene, J gene, clone size, CDR3 protein, CDR3 DNA. A D gene is named only where the DNA matches it firmly. Clone size appears in some rows only: once, few, many, or a class for an expanded clone.

D: -
V: TRBV2
J: TRBJ1-5
size: few
CDR3: CASRGQFSNQPQHF
DNA: TGTGCCAGCAGAGGACAGTTTTCTAATCAGCCCCAGCATTTT

D: -
V: TRBV7-2
J: TRBJ2-5
size: many
CDR3: CASSFSQETQYF
DNA: TGTGCCAGCAGCTTCTCACAAGAGACCCAGTACTTC

D: -
V: TRBV6-6
J: TRBJ2-7
size: -
CDR3: CASSYAGEDEQYF
DNA: TGTGCCAGCAGTTACGCCGGCGAGGACGAGCAGTACTTC

D: -
V: TRBV6-2/TRBV6-3
J: TRBJ2-2
size: few
CDR3: CASSYSDATGELFF
DNA: TGTGCCAGCAGTTACTCCGACGCCACCGGGGAGCTGTTTTTT

D: TRBD2
V: TRBV20-1
J: TRBJ2-2
size: few
CDR3: CSARPSGRSYTGELFF
DNA: TGCAGTGCTAGACCTAGCGGGAGGTCGTACACCGGGGAGCTGTTTTTT

D: TRBD1
V: TRBV12-3/TRBV12-4
J: TRBJ1-1
size: few
CDR3: CASSLTYTGEPEAFF
DNA: TGTGCCAGCAGTTTAACGTACACAGGGGAACCTGAAGCTTTCTTT

D: -
V: TRBV11-2
J: TRBJ1-4
size: -
CDR3: CASSLERGEKLFF
DNA: TGTGCCAGCAGCTTAGAGCGGGGTGAAAAACTGTTTTTT

D: -
V: TRBV5-5
J: TRBJ2-2
size: few
CDR3: CASSLGQTNTGELFF
DNA: TGTGCCAGCAGCTTGGGACAGACGAACACCGGGGAGCTGTTTTTT

D: -
V: TRBV7-2
J: TRBJ1-1
size: many
CDR3: CASTGLGAAFF
DNA: TGTGCCAGCACCGGACTTGGCGCAGCTTTCTTT

D: TRBD1
V: TRBV7-2
J: TRBJ2-7
size: -
CDR3: CASSLDWSGGSYEQYF
DNA: TGTGCCAGCAGCTTAGATTGGTCAGGGGGCTCCTACGAGCAGTACTTC

D: TRBD2
V: TRBV7-9
J: TRBJ2-1
size: -
CDR3: CASSRTRAQTSGGTSYNEQFF
DNA: TGTGCCAGCAGCCGAACACGGGCTCAGACTAGCGGGGGAACCTCCTACAATGAGCAGTTCTTC

D: -
V: TRBV20-1
J: TRBJ2-5
size: -
CDR3: CSASPGGGETQYF
DNA: TGCAGTGCTAGCCCCGGAGGGGGAGAGACCCAGTACTTC

D: -
V: TRBV20-1
J: TRBJ2-3
size: -
CDR3: CSTGGGLTSTDTQYF
DNA: TGCAGTACCGGGGGCGGTCTCACTAGCACAGATACGCAGTATTTT

D: TRBD2
V: TRBV6-2/TRBV6-3
J: TRBJ2-7
size: -
CDR3: CASSYSVGRGDSYEQYF
DNA: TGTGCCAGCAGCTACAGTGTGGGGAGGGGAGACTCCTACGAGCAGTACTTC

D: -
V: TRBV18
J: TRBJ2-5
size: -
CDR3: CYARDQETQYF
DNA: TGTTATGCCCGCGACCAAGAGACCCAGTACTTC

D: -
V: TRBV11-1
J: TRBJ2-7
size: -
CDR3: CASSLGTVSEQYF
DNA: TGTGCCAGCAGCTTAGGGACAGTCTCCGAGCAGTACTTC

D: TRBD1
V: TRBV5-1
J: TRBJ1-1
size: few
CDR3: CASSLIGTANTEAFF
DNA: TGCGCCAGCAGCTTGATTGGGACAGCGAACACTGAAGCTTTCTTT

D: -
V: TRBV7-8
J: TRBJ2-7
size: few
CDR3: CASSPMIEQYF
DNA: TGTGCCAGCAGCCCTATGATCGAGCAGTACTTC

D: -
V: TRBV20-1
J: TRBJ2-3
size: -
CDR3: CSASLVSSGDTQYF
DNA: TGCAGTGCTAGTCTCGTGAGTTCGGGGGATACGCAGTATTTT

D: TRBD2
V: TRBV14
J: TRBJ2-1
size: -
CDR3: CASSQDSVPGREWFLNEQFF
DNA: TGTGCCAGCAGCCAAGATTCAGTTCCCGGGCGGGAGTGGTTTCTAAATGAGCAGTTCTTC

D: TRBD1
V: TRBV7-2
J: TRBJ1-2
size: -
CDR3: CASSTSTTGGPIDGYTF
DNA: TGTGCCAGCAGCACCAGCACTACAGGGGGGCCTATTGATGGCTACACCTTC

D: TRBD2
V: TRBV20-1
J: TRBJ2-3
size: -
CDR3: CSAPTSGSGDTQYF
DNA: TGCAGTGCTCCAACTAGCGGGAGTGGAGATACGCAGTATTTT

D: TRBD1
V: TRBV29-1
J: TRBJ2-1
size: -
CDR3: CSVGDSYNEQFF
DNA: TGCAGCGTTGGGGACAGCTACAATGAGCAGTTCTTC

D: -
V: TRBV6-1
J: TRBJ2-1
size: few
CDR3: CASSPRWDEQFF
DNA: TGTGCCAGCAGTCCCCGGTGGGATGAGCAGTTCTTC

D: TRBD2
V: TRBV9
J: TRBJ2-7
size: -
CDR3: CASSVEPGGEQYF
DNA: TGTGCCAGCAGCGTAGAACCGGGAGGGGAGCAGTACTTC

D: TRBD2
V: TRBV7-2
J: TRBJ2-3
size: -
CDR3: CASSSWTSGSSRGTDTQYF
DNA: TGTGCCAGCAGCTCTTGGACTAGCGGGAGTAGTCGCGGCACAGATACGCAGTATTTT

D: -
V: TRBV12-3/TRBV12-4
J: TRBJ2-7
size: few
CDR3: CASSPSLRQYF
DNA: TGTGCCAGCAGCCCCTCCTTAAGGCAGTACTTC

D: -
V: TRBV19
J: TRBJ1-2
size: -
CDR3: CASSPQGSGYTF
DNA: TGTGCCAGTAGTCCACAGGGTTCAGGCTACACCTTC

D: TRBD1
V: TRBV6-6
J: TRBJ1-6
size: -
CDR3: CASSYRDRDSPLHF
DNA: TGTGCCAGCAGTTACCGGGACAGAGATTCACCCCTCCACTTT

D: TRBD1
V: TRBV2
J: TRBJ1-2
size: -
CDR3: CASSGGQDYGYTF
DNA: TGTGCCAGCAGTGGGGGACAGGACTATGGCTACACCTTC

D: TRBD2
V: TRBV20-1
J: TRBJ2-4
size: -
CDR3: CSARDRGDLGIQYF
DNA: TGCAGTGCTAGAGATCGGGGGGACTTAGGGATTCAGTACTTC

D: -
V: TRBV19
J: TRBJ2-1
size: few
CDR3: CASTPLGAQGDEQFF
DNA: TGTGCCAGTACCCCCCTGGGGGCCCAAGGCGATGAGCAGTTCTTC

D: -
V: TRBV6-5
J: TRBJ1-2
size: few
CDR3: CASTRSTAGNYGYTF
DNA: TGTGCCAGCACTCGGTCCACAGCCGGTAACTATGGCTACACCTTC

D: -
V: TRBV12-3/TRBV12-4
J: TRBJ1-5
size: -
CDR3: CASSLRGARGNQPQHF
DNA: TGTGCCAGCAGTTTAAGGGGAGCTAGGGGCAATCAGCCCCAGCATTTT

D: -
V: TRBV20-1
J: TRBJ1-5
size: once
CDR3: CSASTDQPQHF
DNA: TGCAGTGCTAGTACGGATCAGCCCCAGCATTTT

D: TRBD1
V: TRBV6-6
J: TRBJ1-4
size: few
CDR3: CASSYSDRDPNEKLFF
DNA: TGTGCCAGCAGTTACTCAGACAGGGACCCCAATGAAAAACTGTTTTTT

D: -
V: TRBV15
J: TRBJ1-5
size: few
CDR3: CATSMGDINQPQHF
DNA: TGTGCCACCAGCATGGGGGACATAAATCAGCCCCAGCATTTT

D: TRBD2
V: TRBV7-8
J: TRBJ2-3
size: -
CDR3: CASSSHRAIAGVDGDTQYF
DNA: TGTGCCAGCAGCTCGCACCGGGCCATAGCGGGAGTGGATGGAGATACGCAGTATTTT

D: TRBD2
V: TRBV10-3
J: TRBJ2-1
size: -
CDR3: CATEGTRPNEQFF
DNA: TGTGCCACCGAGGGGACTAGACCCAATGAGCAGTTCTTC

D: TRBD2
V: TRBV6-6
J: TRBJ2-1
size: few
CDR3: CASSSGLAGGLSSYNEQFF
DNA: TGTGCCAGCAGTTCGGGACTAGCGGGGGGACTCAGCTCCTACAATGAGCAGTTCTTC

D: -
V: TRBV9
J: TRBJ1-1
size: -
CDR3: CASSVTSGDTEAFF
DNA: TGTGCCAGCAGCGTTACAAGTGGCGACACTGAAGCTTTCTTT

D: -
V: TRBV19
J: TRBJ2-4
size: few
CDR3: CASSSRPKTKNIQYF
DNA: TGTGCCAGTAGTTCCCGGCCGAAGACCAAAAACATTCAGTACTTC

D: TRBD2
V: TRBV5-4
J: TRBJ2-7
size: -
CDR3: CASSSRLAGTYEQYF
DNA: TGTGCCAGCAGCTCGAGACTAGCTGGAACCTACGAGCAGTACTTC

D: -
V: TRBV19
J: TRBJ1-1
size: few
CDR3: CASSIPGRGLTEAFF
DNA: TGTGCCAGTAGTATTCCCGGCAGGGGACTTACTGAAGCTTTCTTT

D: -
V: TRBV6-2/TRBV6-3
J: TRBJ2-7
size: once
CDR3: CASSYRWANPYEQYF
DNA: TGTGCCAGCAGTTACCGGTGGGCAAATCCCTACGAGCAGTACTTC

D: -
V: TRBV5-1
J: TRBJ2-6
size: -
CDR3: CASSLVVGANVLTF
DNA: TGCGCCAGCAGCTTGGTGGTGGGGGCCAACGTCCTGACTTTC

D: TRBD2
V: TRBV7-4
J: TRBJ2-1
size: -
CDR3: CASSPGISGGHEQFF
DNA: TGTGCCAGCAGCCCCGGTATCAGCGGGGGCCATGAGCAGTTCTTC

D: -
V: TRBV7-2
J: TRBJ1-6
size: few
CDR3: CASSLDATGLLGSPLHF
DNA: TGTGCCAGCAGCTTAGACGCGACAGGTCTTCTGGGCTCACCCCTCCACTTT

D: -
V: TRBV3-1
J: TRBJ2-1
size: -
CDR3: CASSHTGEVSEQFF
DNA: TGTGCCAGCAGCCACACCGGCGAGGTCAGTGAGCAGTTCTTC

D: -
V: TRBV7-2
J: TRBJ2-7
size: -
CDR3: CASSLRQVFSYEQYF
DNA: TGTGCCAGCAGCCTTCGACAGGTTTTCTCCTACGAGCAGTACTTC

D: TRBD2
V: TRBV7-9
J: TRBJ2-5
size: -
CDR3: CASSFIVAGGRETQYF
DNA: TGTGCCAGCAGTTTCATCGTAGCGGGAGGGCGGGAGACCCAGTACTTC

D: TRBD2
V: TRBV6-2/TRBV6-3
J: TRBJ2-7
size: -
CDR3: CASSYSTRVAGDYEQYF
DNA: TGTGCCAGCAGTTACTCCACCCGGGTAGCGGGGGACTACGAGCAGTACTTC

D: TRBD1
V: TRBV5-4
J: TRBJ1-2
size: -
CDR3: CASRRTGGRGGYTF
DNA: TGTGCCAGCAGACGGACAGGGGGTCGGGGTGGCTACACCTTC

D: -
V: TRBV7-9
J: TRBJ2-2
size: few
CDR3: CASSLQGRVYTGELFF
DNA: TGTGCCAGCAGTCTACAAGGGCGGGTATACACCGGGGAGCTGTTTTTT

D: -
V: TRBV27
J: TRBJ1-5
size: few
CDR3: CASSLSAGASQPQHF
DNA: TGTGCCAGCAGTTTATCGGCAGGGGCTAGTCAGCCCCAGCATTTT